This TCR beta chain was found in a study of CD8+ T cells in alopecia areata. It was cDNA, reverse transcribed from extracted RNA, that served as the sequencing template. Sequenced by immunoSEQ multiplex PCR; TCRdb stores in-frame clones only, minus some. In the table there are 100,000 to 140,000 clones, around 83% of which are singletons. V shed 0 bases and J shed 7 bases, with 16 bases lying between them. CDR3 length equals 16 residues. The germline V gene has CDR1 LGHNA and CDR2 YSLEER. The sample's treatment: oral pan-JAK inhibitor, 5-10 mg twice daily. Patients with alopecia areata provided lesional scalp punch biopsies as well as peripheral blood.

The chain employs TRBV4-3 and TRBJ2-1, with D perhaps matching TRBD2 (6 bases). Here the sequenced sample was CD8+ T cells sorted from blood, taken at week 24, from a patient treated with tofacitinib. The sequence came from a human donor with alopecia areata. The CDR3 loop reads CASSQEELAPVNEQFF. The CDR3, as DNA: TGCGCCAGCAGCCAAGAAGAACTAGCCCCCGTAAATGAGCAGTTCTTC.